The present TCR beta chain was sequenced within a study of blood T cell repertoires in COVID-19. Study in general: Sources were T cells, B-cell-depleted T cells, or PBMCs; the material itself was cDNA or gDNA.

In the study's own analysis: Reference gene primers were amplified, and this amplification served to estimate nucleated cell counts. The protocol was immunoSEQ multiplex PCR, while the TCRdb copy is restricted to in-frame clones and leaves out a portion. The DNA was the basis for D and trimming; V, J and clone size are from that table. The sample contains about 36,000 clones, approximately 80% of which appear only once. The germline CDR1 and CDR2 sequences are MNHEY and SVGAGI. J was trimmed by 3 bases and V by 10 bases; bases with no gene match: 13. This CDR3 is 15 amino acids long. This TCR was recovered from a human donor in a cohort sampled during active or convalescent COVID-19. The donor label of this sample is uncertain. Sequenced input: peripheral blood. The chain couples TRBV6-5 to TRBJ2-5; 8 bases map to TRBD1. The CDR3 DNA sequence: TGTGCCACCAGGGGGCAGGGGCGCCAAAAAGAGACCCAGTACTTC. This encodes CATRGQGRQKETQYF.